The T cell receptor beta chain under discussion was sequenced for a study of HIV-infected patients and healthy controls. Alpha and beta constant-region primers primed reverse transcription of about 0.5 ug RNA. Each of the alpha and beta chains got its own library through chain-specific third strand synthesis with indices. Second strand DNA was synthesized using a primer at the SP2 site. TCRdb ran MiXCR on the 5' RACE reads and lists one entry per CDR3 protein. The data hold some 20,000 distinct CDR3 sequences, with more than 7.5% observed a single time. Antiretroviral therapy had run roughly three months, about 14 weeks, before follow-up blood collection. All unsorted peripheral T cells were captured because whole blood was used without fractionation. A 2.5 ml peripheral blood sample was taken for RNA. Turning to this clonotype: Its antigen remains unidentified.

Study conclusions and caveats: HIV-infected patients and controls differed significantly in mean usage of eight alpha and eight beta V genes.

The sequence was collected from an adult with HIV infection. Sequencing was performed on blood, taken during antiretroviral therapy.

The DNA for the CDR3 is TGTGCCAGCAGCTTGTCGTGGGTAGGGGACCAGCCCCAGCATTTT. Protein: CASSLSWVGDQPQHF. This chain connects TRBV7-9 to TRBJ1-5; tentative D call: TRBD1 (5 bases). The CDR3 runs to 15 residues. The V end was cut by 3 bases, the J end by 7 bases, with 16 bases between. Germline V gene data show CDR1 as SEHNR and CDR2 as FQNEAQ (reference sequence).